The rows below give T cell receptor beta chains drawn from one sample of a study of early T cells in non-severe SARS-CoV-2 infection. TCRdb re-called the 5' RACE reads through MiXCR, storing one row per CDR3 protein. The sample shows tens of thousands of distinct CDR3 sequences, around a tenth of them seen only once. Sequencing used whole blood, obtained at baseline. These receptors were obtained from an adult who was a healthcare worker with PCR-confirmed SARS-CoV-2 infection or an uninfected control (not recorded which). Both conserved end residues are part of each CDR3. Each record gives: J gene, clone size, V gene, D gene, CDR3 length, CDR3 DNA, CDR3 protein. D genes are given only for firm matches. The size of a clone is reported for some rows only, either as once, few or many, or as a class for expanded clones.

j_call: TRBJ1-3
clone_size: .
v_call: TRBV5-4
d_call: .
cdr3_length: 13
cdr3_nt: TGTGCCAGCAGCTTGGCCGGTTTAGACACCATATATTTT
cdr3_aa: CASSLAGLDTIYF

j_call: TRBJ2-3
clone_size: many
v_call: TRBV5-4
d_call: TRBD2
cdr3_length: 16
cdr3_nt: TGTGCCAGCAGCTTTATGACTAGCGGGGGAGGGAATACGCAGTATTTT
cdr3_aa: CASSFMTSGGGNTQYF

j_call: TRBJ2-3
clone_size: many
v_call: TRBV5-1
d_call: .
cdr3_length: 14
cdr3_nt: TGCGCCAGCAGCATGAGCGGGCACACAGATACGCAGTATTTT
cdr3_aa: CASSMSGHTDTQYF

j_call: TRBJ1-2
clone_size: many
v_call: TRBV27
d_call: TRBD1
cdr3_length: 14
cdr3_nt: TGTGCCAGCAGTTTACGGGCAGGGGGCTATGGCTACACCTTC
cdr3_aa: CASSLRAGGYGYTF

j_call: TRBJ2-3
clone_size: few
v_call: TRBV20-1
d_call: TRBD2
cdr3_length: 15
cdr3_nt: TGCAGTGCCCGAAGCGGGGGGGACCCCACAGATACGCAGTATTTT
cdr3_aa: CSARSGGDPTDTQYF

j_call: TRBJ1-1
clone_size: .
v_call: TRBV5-1
d_call: .
cdr3_length: 13
cdr3_nt: TGCGCCAGCAGCGTTTCGGAGAACACTGAAGCTTTCTTT
cdr3_aa: CASSVSENTEAFF

j_call: TRBJ2-3
clone_size: many
v_call: TRBV5-1
d_call: .
cdr3_length: 15
cdr3_nt: TGCGCCAGCAGCTTGGAAAGGGCCCATGCAGATACGCAGTATTTT
cdr3_aa: CASSLERAHADTQYF

j_call: TRBJ2-4
clone_size: .
v_call: TRBV5-6
d_call: TRBD2
cdr3_length: 24
cdr3_nt: TGTGCCAGCAGCTTACACCTAGGGACTAGCGGATACTTCCCCATACCTTTAGCCAAAAACATTCAGTACTTC
cdr3_aa: CASSLHLGTSGYFPIPLAKNIQYF

j_call: TRBJ2-1
clone_size: few
v_call: TRBV7-2
d_call: .
cdr3_length: 13
cdr3_nt: TGTGCCAGCAGCCCAACGCCGGGAGTTGAGCAGTTCTTC
cdr3_aa: CASSPTPGVEQFF

j_call: TRBJ2-3
clone_size: few
v_call: TRBV4-1
d_call: .
cdr3_length: 16
cdr3_nt: TGCGCCAGCACCATCGGACAGACTAGCAACACAGATACGCAGTATTTT
cdr3_aa: CASTIGQTSNTDTQYF

j_call: TRBJ1-1
clone_size: .
v_call: TRBV12-3/TRBV12-4
d_call: TRBD1
cdr3_length: 15
cdr3_nt: TGTGCCAGCAGTTTCTACCGGGACAGGAGTACTGAAGCTTTCTTT
cdr3_aa: CASSFYRDRSTEAFF